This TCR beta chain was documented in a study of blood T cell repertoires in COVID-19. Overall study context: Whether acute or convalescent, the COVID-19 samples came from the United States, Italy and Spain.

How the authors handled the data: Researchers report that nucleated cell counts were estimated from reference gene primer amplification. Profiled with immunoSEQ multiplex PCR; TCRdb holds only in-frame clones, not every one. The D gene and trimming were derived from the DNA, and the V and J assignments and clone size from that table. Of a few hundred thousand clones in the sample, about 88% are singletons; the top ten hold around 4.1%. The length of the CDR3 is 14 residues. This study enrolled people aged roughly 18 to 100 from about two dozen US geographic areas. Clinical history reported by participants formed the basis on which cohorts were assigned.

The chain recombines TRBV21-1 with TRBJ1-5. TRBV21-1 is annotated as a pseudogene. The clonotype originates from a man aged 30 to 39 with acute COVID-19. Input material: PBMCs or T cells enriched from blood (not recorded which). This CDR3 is CASSKGARTGPQHF. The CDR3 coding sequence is TGTGCCAGCAGCAAAGGTGCCCGAACCGGGCCCCAGCATTTT.